This T cell receptor beta chain comes out of a study of T-cell reconstitution after alpha-beta-depleted transplantation in children. Per the germline V gene, CDR1 is MNHEY and CDR2 is SMNVEV (reference sequence). V shed 2 bases and J 4 bases; nucleotides not matched to a gene: 14. The CDR3 spans 18 residues. Unique molecular identifiers featured in how the TCRbeta library was prepared. TCRdb reprocessed the PCR reads via MiXCR and lists one record per CDR3 protein. The table has 250,000 to 300,000 distinct CDR3 sequences, roughly 7.8% seen once. This clonotype was seen ten or more times. Its matching antigen is unknown. Study-level findings and limits: Expanded graft clones, several hundred of them, were reportedly the source of alpha-beta T cells about two months after transplant. When one year had passed after transplant, most T-cell counts and diversity came from newly produced T cells. At day 60, the high TCRbeta diversity found in some patients originated from recipient T cells and thymic progenitors that had survived.

The sequence derives from a female patient between 2 and 15 years old who had a stem cell transplant for Fanconi anemia, so the T cells may come from the graft donor. V is TRBV27 and J is TRBJ2-5; 9 nucleotides agree with TRBD2. The sample in question was peripheral blood, obtained 360 days after TCRalphabeta/CD19-depleted stem cell transplant. The CDR3 DNA sequence: TGTGCCAGCAGTTTAATATTTTCGTTGGCTAGCGGGGCAGAGACCCAGTACTTC. Translated: CASSLIFSLASGAETQYF.